The rows below give T cell receptor beta chains drawn from one sample of a study of shared clonotypes between healthy human individuals. Produced via immunoSEQ multiplex PCR; TCRdb's table is partial and in-frame only. The sample has roughly 1,500,000 clones, approximately 98.5% seen once. The specimen was naive CD4+ T cells sorted from blood. These receptors all stem from a man aged 25 to 40 in good health. Both conserved end residues are part of each CDR3.

v_call: TRBV7-2
j_call: TRBJ2-7
cdr3_aa: CASSYRGGTSEQYF

v_call: TRBV7-8
j_call: TRBJ2-7
cdr3_aa: CASSKTTGGSPYEQYF

v_call: TRBV5-6
j_call: TRBJ1-3
cdr3_aa: CASSLRQTANTIYF

v_call: TRBV6-5
j_call: TRBJ2-4
cdr3_aa: CASSRNRDYGIQYF

v_call: TRBV9
j_call: TRBJ2-1
cdr3_aa: CASSIDFMSSYNEQFF

v_call: TRBV5-4
j_call: TRBJ2-7
cdr3_aa: CASSLAPRTYEQYF

v_call: TRBV28
j_call: TRBJ2-7
cdr3_aa: CASESSSYEQYF

v_call: TRBV18
j_call: TRBJ2-1
cdr3_aa: CASSPSGRGNEQFF

v_call: TRBV9
j_call: TRBJ2-1
cdr3_aa: CASSVAGRHEQFF

v_call: TRBV11-2
j_call: TRBJ2-2
cdr3_aa: CASSPLKGGLNTGELFF

v_call: TRBV5-4
j_call: TRBJ2-7
cdr3_aa: CASSLWGIASYEQYF

v_call: TRBV5-1
j_call: TRBJ2-7
cdr3_aa: CASSAPSSEEQYF

v_call: TRBV5-6
j_call: TRBJ1-5
cdr3_aa: CASSLSAGDSNQPQHF

v_call: TRBV2
j_call: TRBJ1-5
cdr3_aa: CASSERVWGGSEQPQHF

v_call: TRBV4-3
j_call: TRBJ2-7
cdr3_aa: CASSQDKTYEQYF

v_call: TRBV6-1
j_call: TRBJ2-7
cdr3_aa: CASNERSYEQYF

v_call: TRBV18
j_call: TRBJ2-2
cdr3_aa: CASSPILGSGELFF

v_call: TRBV7-9
j_call: TRBJ2-3
cdr3_aa: CASSSRPLDFLTDTQYF

v_call: TRBV7-2
j_call: TRBJ2-7
cdr3_aa: CASSLAPSQLYEQYF

v_call: TRBV6-5
j_call: TRBJ2-1
cdr3_aa: CASSYTGGENGEQFF

v_call: TRBV6-5
j_call: TRBJ1-2
cdr3_aa: CASSSRENYGYTF

v_call: TRBV19
j_call: TRBJ1-2
cdr3_aa: CASSRQGRGYGYTF

v_call: TRBV28
j_call: TRBJ1-3
cdr3_aa: CASDATGLSGNTIYF

v_call: TRBV7-9
j_call: TRBJ2-3
cdr3_aa: CASSFRTSGRAPADTQYF

v_call: TRBV28
j_call: TRBJ1-5
cdr3_aa: CASSQGGWGNQPQHF

v_call: TRBV28
j_call: TRBJ1-5
cdr3_aa: CASSLRPLKNQPQHF

v_call: TRBV7-2
j_call: TRBJ2-2
cdr3_aa: CASSLVRSGELFF

v_call: TRBV28
j_call: TRBJ1-5
cdr3_aa: CASSKQFELRGRGVVQPQHF

v_call: TRBV7-8
j_call: TRBJ2-5
cdr3_aa: CASSLILTGGEETQYF